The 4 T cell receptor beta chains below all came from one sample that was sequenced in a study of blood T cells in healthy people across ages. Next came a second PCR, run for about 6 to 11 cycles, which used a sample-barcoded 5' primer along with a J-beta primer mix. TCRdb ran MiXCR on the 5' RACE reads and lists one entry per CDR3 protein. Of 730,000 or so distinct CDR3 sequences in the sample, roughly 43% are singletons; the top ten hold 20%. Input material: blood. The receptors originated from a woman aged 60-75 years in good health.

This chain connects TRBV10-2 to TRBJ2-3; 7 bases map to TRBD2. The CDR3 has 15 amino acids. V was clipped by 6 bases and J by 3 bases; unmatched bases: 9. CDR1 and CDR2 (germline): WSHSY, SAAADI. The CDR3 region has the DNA TGCGCCAGCAGCACCGGGGCGGGGGAAACAGATACGCAGTATTTT. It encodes CASSTGAGETDTQYF.

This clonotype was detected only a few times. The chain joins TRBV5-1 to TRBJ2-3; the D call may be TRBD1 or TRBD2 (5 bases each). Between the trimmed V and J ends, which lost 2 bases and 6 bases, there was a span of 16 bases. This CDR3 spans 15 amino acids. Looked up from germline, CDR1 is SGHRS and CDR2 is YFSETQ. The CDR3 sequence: CASSLSGTSADTQYF. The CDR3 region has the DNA TGCGCCAGCAGCTTATCCGGGACCTCCGCCGATACGCAGTATTTT.

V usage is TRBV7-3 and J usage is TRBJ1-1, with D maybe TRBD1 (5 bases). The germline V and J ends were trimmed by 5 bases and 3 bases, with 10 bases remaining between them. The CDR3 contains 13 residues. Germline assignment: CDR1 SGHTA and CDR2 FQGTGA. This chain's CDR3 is CASSQTVDTEAFF. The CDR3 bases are TGTGCCAGCAGCCAGACAGTGGACACTGAAGCTTTCTTT.

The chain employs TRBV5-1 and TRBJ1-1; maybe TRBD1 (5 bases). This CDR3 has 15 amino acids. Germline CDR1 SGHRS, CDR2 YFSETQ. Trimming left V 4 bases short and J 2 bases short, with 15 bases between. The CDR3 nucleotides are TGCGCCAGCAGCGTTGGACACCAAATTAACACTGAAGCTTTCTTT. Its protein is CASSVGHQINTEAFF. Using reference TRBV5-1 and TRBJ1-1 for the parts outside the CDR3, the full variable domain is KAGVTQTPRYLIKTRGQQVTLSCSPISGHRSVSWYQQTPGQGLQFLFEYFSETQRNKGNFPGRFSGRQFSNSRSEMNVSTLELGDSALYLCASSVGHQINTEAFFGQGTRLTVV.